This T cell receptor beta chain was sequenced during a study of shared clonotypes between healthy human individuals. Per germline, CDR1 LGHNA and CDR2 YNFKEQ. CDR3 length: 15 residues. The ends lost 1 base at V and 5 bases at J; junction bases unmatched: 6. Unsorted PBMC replicate PCRs used 300 ng DNA, tens of thousands of T cell genomes. Clones were read by immunoSEQ multiplex PCR, and TCRdb kept only the in-frame ones, dropping some. Among around 500,000 clones, around 75% were seen once, and the ten largest hold under 15%. The TCR originated in a woman between 35 and 50 years old in good health. Some clones in this sample may be carry-over from other donors' samples. Sequenced material: PBMCs. The chain has TRBV4-2 and TRBJ2-5, with 8 bases identical to TRBD2. The CDR3 reads CASSQASGSHETQYF. CDR3 coding DNA: TGTGCCAGCAGCCAAGCAAGCGGGAGTCACGAGACCCAGTACTTC.